This TCR beta chain was captured by sequencing in a study of T cells in Graves' hyperthyroidism and ophthalmopathy. As for this clonotype: Its cognate antigen is unknown.

Germline V CDR1 and CDR2: SGHVS, FQNEAQ. The V gene end was trimmed by 3 bases and the J gene end by 7 bases; junction bases not matched to a gene: 4. The CDR3 sequence is 15 residues long. TCR beta CDR3 regions were amplified from RNA. HTBI primers drove first-round RT-PCR of the TCR CDR3. MiXCR, run by TCRdb on the multiplex PCR reads, gives a single entry per CDR3 protein. The data hold fewer than 300,000 distinct CDR3 sequences, with roughly 15% observed a single time. Study-wide findings and caveats: The model forecast ophthalmopathy, anticipating it by a median around 6.4 months before onset. Blood held most thyroid clonotypes expanded above 0.001 frequency.

Clinical symptoms, serum thyroxine, TRAb, thyroid ultrasound and orbital computed tomography established diagnosis. Using 9.5 to 10 ml of fresh peripheral blood, PBMCs were prepared. This chain connects TRBV7-8 to TRBJ1-6; 9 nucleotides agree with TRBD1. The sample consisted of blood. The sequence came from a woman aged 45-65 years with Graves' hyperthyroidism that later progressed to Graves' ophthalmopathy. As DNA, the CDR3 is TGTGCCAGCAGCTTCGAGACAGGGGGAAATTCACCCCTCCACTTT. Its protein is CASSFETGGNSPLHF.